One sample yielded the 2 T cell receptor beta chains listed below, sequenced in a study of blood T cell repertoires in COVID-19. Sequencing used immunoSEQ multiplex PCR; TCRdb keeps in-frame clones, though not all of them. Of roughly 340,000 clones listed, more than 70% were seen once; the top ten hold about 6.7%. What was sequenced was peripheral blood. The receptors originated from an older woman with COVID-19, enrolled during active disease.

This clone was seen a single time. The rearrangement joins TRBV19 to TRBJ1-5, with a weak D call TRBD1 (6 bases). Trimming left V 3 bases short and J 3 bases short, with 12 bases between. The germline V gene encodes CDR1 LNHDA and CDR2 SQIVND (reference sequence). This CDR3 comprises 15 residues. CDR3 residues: CASSIPHRVNQPQHF. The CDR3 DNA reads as TGTGCCAGTAGTATCCCCCACAGGGTCAATCAGCCCCAGCATTTT.

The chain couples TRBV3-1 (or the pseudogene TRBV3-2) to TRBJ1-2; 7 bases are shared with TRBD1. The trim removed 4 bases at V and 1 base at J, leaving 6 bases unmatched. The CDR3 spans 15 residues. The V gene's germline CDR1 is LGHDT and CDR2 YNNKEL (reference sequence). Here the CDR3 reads CASSPSRQGNYGYTF. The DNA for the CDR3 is TGTGCCAGCAGCCCTTCTAGACAGGGTAACTATGGCTACACCTTC.